Sequencing of this T cell receptor (beta chain) was carried out in a study of T cells and Merkel cell carcinoma outcomes. TCRdb keeps only in-frame clones here, not all; method: immunoSEQ multiplex PCR. This sample has several hundred clones, with 90% found just once. V lost 5 bases to trimming and J lost 3 bases; unmatched junction nucleotides: 9. The CDR3 sequence is 16 residues long. Germline loops: CDR1 MGHDK, CDR2 SYGVNS. What was sequenced was tumor tissue from Merkel cell carcinoma. This chain joins TRBV25-1 and TRBJ2-1; 8 nucleotides match TRBD1. The sequence came from a human donor with Merkel cell carcinoma. Here the CDR3 DNA reads TGTGCCAGCAGTCCCCCGGGACAGGCCTACTACAATGAGCAGTTCTTC. This codes for CASSPPGQAYYNEQFF.